The 2 T cell receptor beta chains given below trace back to one sample, sequenced in a study of OX40 agonist ivuxolimab in advanced cancers. Using immunoSEQ multiplex PCR, the repertoire was profiled, and TCRdb retains in-frame clones only, with some absent. The profile shows 60,000 or so clones, 89% of them singletons. The specimen comprised CD4+ or CD8+ T cells sorted from blood, sampled in a trial of the OX40 agonist ivuxolimab. The receptors shown here come from an adult with an advanced solid tumor such as melanoma, head and neck, liver or kidney cancer.

The V call is TRBV9, the J call TRBJ2-1; the D gene is possibly TRBD2 (6 bases). Germline V lookup: CDR1 SGDLS, CDR2 YYNGEE. This CDR3 is built from 14 residues. V was clipped by 0 bases and J by 10 bases, with 14 bases between them. This CDR3 is CASSVGTGEKEQFF. As DNA, the CDR3 is TGTGCCAGCAGCGTAGGCACGGGAGAGAAGGAGCAGTTCTTC.

The rearrangement joins TRBV10-3 to TRBJ2-1, with TRBD2 matching over 10 bases. Germline V gene data show CDR1 as ENHRY and CDR2 as SYGVKD. The CDR3 is 17 residues long. V shed 0 bases and J 4 bases; nucleotides not matched to a gene: 6. The CDR3 DNA is TGTGCCATCAGTGAGTCGTCTAGCGGGAGAGGGTACAATGAGCAGTTCTTC. Protein sequence: CAISESSSGRGYNEQFF.